This TCR beta chain was recovered during a study of vaccination effects on CD4 cells after COVID-19. CDR3 length: 14 amino acids. V was clipped by 5 bases and J by 4 bases, with 15 bases between them. Germline V lookup: CDR1 SGHDT, CDR2 YYEEEE. The table came from immunoSEQ multiplex PCR; TCRdb's copy has only in-frame clones and leaves some out. The table shows approximately 50,000 clones, with 75% to 80% occurring only once. This clone was seen more than once but under ten times. Its antigen is not identified. Subsequent to a culture period of under twelve days, CD4+ T cells were isolated. The V and J genes are TRBV5-6 and TRBJ1-1; no firm D call. The sequence was obtained from a human donor who had a prior SARS-CoV-2 infection. This material consisted of CD4+ T cells from PBMCs cultured without peptide, taken before COVID-19 vaccination. DNA of the CDR3: TGTGCCAGCAGGCAAGGGTTTGCGGGCACTGAAGCTTTCTTT. Translated, it gives CASRQGFAGTEAFF.